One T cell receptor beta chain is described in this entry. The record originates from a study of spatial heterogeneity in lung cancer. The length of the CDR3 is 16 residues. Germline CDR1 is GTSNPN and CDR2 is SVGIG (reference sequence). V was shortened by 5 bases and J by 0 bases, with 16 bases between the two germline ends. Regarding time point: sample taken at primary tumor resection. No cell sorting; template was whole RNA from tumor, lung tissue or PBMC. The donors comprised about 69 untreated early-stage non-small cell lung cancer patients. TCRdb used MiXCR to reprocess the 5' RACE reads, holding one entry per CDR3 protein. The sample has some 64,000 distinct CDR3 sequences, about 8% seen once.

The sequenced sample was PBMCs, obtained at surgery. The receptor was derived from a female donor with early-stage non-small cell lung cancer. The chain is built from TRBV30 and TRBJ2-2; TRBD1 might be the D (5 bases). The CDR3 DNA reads TGTGCCTGGGCTGTCCAGGGCTTTTCGAACACCGGGGAGCTGTTTTTT. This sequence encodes CAWAVQGFSNTGELFF. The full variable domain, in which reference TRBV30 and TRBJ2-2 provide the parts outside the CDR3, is SQTIHQWPATLVQPVGSPLSLECTVEGTSNPNLYWYRQAAGRGLQLLFYSVGIGQISSEVPQNLSASRPQDRQFILSSKKLLLSDSGFYLCAWAVQGFSNTGELFFGEGSRLTVL.